The 26 T cell receptor beta chains below all came from one sample that was sequenced in a study of blood T cell repertoires in COVID-19. Data came from immunoSEQ multiplex PCR; TCRdb stores just in-frame clones and leaves some out. Among around 270,000 clones listed, 80% to 90% were seen once. Specimen: PBMCs or T cells enriched from blood (not recorded which). The receptors shown here come from a woman younger than 45 who had recovered from COVID-19.

The chain joins TRBV9 to TRBJ2-3; 9 bases are a match to TRBD1. Unmatched junction bases numbered 6, after V lost 0 bases and J lost 1 base. The CDR3 has 17 amino acids. The V gene's germline CDR1 is SGDLS and CDR2 YYNGEE. The CDR3 loop is CASSVAGGDRGTDTQYF. As DNA, the CDR3 is TGTGCCAGCAGCGTAGCAGGTGGGGACAGGGGCACAGATACGCAGTATTTT.

This chain uses TRBV28 with TRBJ1-2; D call uncertain. The germline V gene has CDR1 MDHEN and CDR2 SYDVKM. The V end lost 2 bases, the J end lost 6 bases, and 10 bases lay between the germline ends. The length of the CDR3 is 13 residues. CDR3 DNA: TGTGCCAGCAGTTTACCCCATCAGGATGGCTACACCTTC. Protein: CASSLPHQDGYTF.

The chain has TRBV4-2 and TRBJ2-1; TRBD1 matches 11 bases. This CDR3 has 17 residues. Germline values: CDR1 LGHNA, CDR2 YNFKEQ. The J segment lost 10 bases and the V segment lost 4 bases, leaving 15 bases of the junction unmatched. The CDR3 loop is CASSPRDRGDKGEEQFF. Written as DNA, the CDR3 is TGTGCCAGCAGCCCCCGGGACAGGGGGGATAAAGGCGAGGAGCAGTTCTTC.

The rearrangement uses TRBV28 and TRBJ2-1, with 10 bases lining up with TRBD2. V shed 5 bases and J 4 bases; nucleotides not matched to a gene: 20. The CDR3 length is 20 residues. The germline V gene has CDR1 MDHEN and CDR2 SYDVKM. In DNA, the CDR3 is TGTGCCAGCAGTCCCAGGGTACGGCTAGCGGGAGAATTCCATTACAATGAGCAGTTCTTC. Translation gives CASSPRVRLAGEFHYNEQFF.

The V call is TRBV5-1, the J call TRBJ1-5; 8 positions agree with TRBD1. Germline lookup yields CDR1 SGHRS and CDR2 YFSETQ. V lost 7 bases, J lost 4 bases, and 4 bases stayed unmatched. This CDR3 contains 13 residues. The CDR3 loop reads CASATGENQPQHF. The CDR3 region has the DNA TGCGCCAGCGCGACAGGGGAGAATCAGCCCCAGCATTTT.

The rearrangement uses TRBV18 and TRBJ2-3; D might be TRBD2 (7 bases). Germline lookup yields CDR1 KGHSH and CDR2 LQKENI. This CDR3 region has 18 residues. V was shortened by 0 bases and J by 1 base, with 17 bases between the two germline ends. CDR3 amino acids: CASSPPGQAGAGTDTQYF. For the CDR3, the DNA is TGTGCCAGCTCACCACCGGGGCAGGCGGGGGCCGGCACAGATACGCAGTATTTT.

The chain combines TRBV27 with TRBJ1-4; 10 positions agree with TRBD1. Germline V gene data show CDR1 as MNHEY and CDR2 as SMNVEV (reference sequence). V shed 0 bases and J 6 bases; nucleotides not matched to a gene: 4. The CDR3 has 16 amino acids. CDR3 sequence (DNA): TGTGCCAGCAGTTTATCGAAGACAGGGGGCGATGAAAAACTGTTTTTT. This encodes CASSLSKTGGDEKLFF.

This sequence joins TRBV9 and TRBJ1-4; D is unclear. The V and J ends lost 4 bases and 2 bases respectively, with 9 bases between them. From germline, CDR1 is SGDLS and CDR2 YYNGEE. The CDR3 totals 14 residues. CDR3 bases: TGTGCCAGCAGCTCGGGAATCACTAATGAAAAACTGTTTTTT. Protein product: CASSSGITNEKLFF.

The gene calls are TRBV7-9 and TRBJ1-2, with 7 bases lining up with TRBD1. CDR1 is SEHNR and CDR2 is FQNEAQ in the germline V gene (reference sequence). V gave up 3 bases and J gave up 0 bases; unmatched junction bases: 10. The CDR3 is made up of 17 amino acids. The CDR3: CASSLIRGQTANYGYTF. The CDR3 bases are TGTGCCAGCAGCTTGATTAGGGGACAGACAGCTAACTATGGCTACACCTTC.

This rearrangement joins TRBV9 to TRBJ1-2, with 9 bases identical to TRBD1. This CDR3 is built from 15 residues. CDR1 is SGDLS, CDR2 YYNGEE, per germline. With V trimmed by 3 bases and J by 4 bases, 7 bases remained unmatched. The CDR3 region is CASSGQGQGLYGYTF. CDR3 bases: TGTGCCAGCAGCGGACAAGGACAGGGGCTCTATGGCTACACCTTC.

This rearrangement joins TRBV28 to TRBJ1-4; 9 nucleotides align to TRBD1. This CDR3 region has 16 residues. With 6 bases clipped from V and 8 bases from J, the junction kept 13 bases outside the gene matches. In germline, CDR1 is MDHEN, CDR2 SYDVKM. The CDR3 nucleotides are TGTGCCAGCAGGGGACAGGGAAAGGGGTTCTACGAAAAACTGTTTTTT. Its translation: CASRGQGKGFYEKLFF.

The CDR3 loop reads CASSPRQGAYEQYF. In nucleotides, the CDR3 is TGTGCCAGCTCACCAAGGCAGGGTGCCTACGAGCAGTACTTC. The chain is built from TRBV18 and TRBJ2-7; TRBD1 is a possible D gene (5 bases). Germline assignment: CDR1 KGHSH and CDR2 LQKENI. This CDR3 is 14 amino acids long. V gave up 2 bases and J gave up 2 bases, with 10 bases separating them.

This clone came up a few times. V and J are TRBV10-3 and TRBJ2-7; 9 bases align to TRBD1. The CDR3 length is 17 residues. The germline gives CDR1 ENHRY, CDR2 SYGVKD. The V and J ends lost 4 bases and 0 bases, in that order; junction bases with no gene match: 10. CDR3 in amino acids: CAISATLGTGSSYEQYF. Written as DNA, the CDR3 is TGTGCCATCAGTGCCACGCTTGGGACAGGGAGCTCCTACGAGCAGTACTTC.

The chain couples TRBV30 to TRBJ1-6; TRBD1 is a possible D gene (5 bases). This CDR3 has 15 amino acids. V was clipped by 3 bases and J by 0 bases, with 9 bases between them. CDR1 GTSNPN and CDR2 SVGIG come from the germline V gene (reference sequence). The CDR3 nucleotides are TGTGCCTGGAGGACAGATAGCTCCTATAATTCACCCCTCCACTTT. Protein: CAWRTDSSYNSPLHF.

This clone was detected a few times. The chain uses TRBV27 and TRBJ1-4, with D uncertain. The V end was cut by 3 bases, the J end by 8 bases, with 13 bases between. The length of the CDR3 is 14 residues. Germline CDR1 and CDR2: MNHEY and SMNVEV (reference sequence). CDR3: CASSFGLEREKLFF. CDR3 nucleotide sequence: TGTGCCAGCAGTTTTGGCCTAGAGCGGGAAAAACTGTTTTTT.

The chain couples TRBV20-1 to TRBJ1-1; D is ambiguous. This CDR3 contains 10 residues. The germline V and J ends were trimmed by 4 bases and 4 bases, with 4 bases remaining between them. Germline V gene lookup returns CDR1 DFQATT and CDR2 SNEGSKA (reference sequence). The CDR3 loop is CSATVTEAFF. The CDR3 DNA is TGCAGTGCTACGGTCACTGAAGCTTTCTTT.

J is TRBJ2-1 and V is TRBV11-2; possibly TRBD1 for D (5 bases). The germline V gene encodes CDR1 SGHAT and CDR2 FQNNGV. The CDR3 contains 14 residues. V dropped 4 bases and J dropped 4 bases, with 11 bases sitting between them. CDR3 loop: CASSSRAFYNEQFF. In nucleotides, the CDR3 is TGTGCCAGCAGCTCCAGGGCCTTTTACAATGAGCAGTTCTTC.

The chain couples TRBV7-3 to TRBJ2-3; a possible D gene is TRBD2 (6 bases). The CDR3 spans 12 residues. Trimming removed 8 bases at V and 4 bases at J, with 10 bases between. The germline V gene encodes CDR1 SGHTA and CDR2 FQGTGA. The CDR3 region is CASAEGADTQYF. CDR3 coding DNA: TGTGCCAGCGCGGAGGGTGCAGATACGCAGTATTTT.

The chain couples TRBV7-2 to TRBJ1-3, with D tentatively TRBD1 (5 bases). The CDR3 runs 13 residues. V was clipped by 4 bases and J by 8 bases, with 12 bases between them. CDR1 is SGHTA, CDR2 FQGNSA, per germline. The chain's CDR3 is CASSSGRGYTIYF. The DNA of the CDR3 is TGTGCCAGCAGCTCTGGTCGGGGGTACACCATATATTTT.

The genes are TRBV28 and TRBJ2-7; 9 bases agree with TRBD2. V gave up 8 bases and J gave up 5 bases; unmatched junction bases: 10. The CDR3 has 14 residues. Germline V gene data show CDR1 as MDHEN and CDR2 as SYDVKM. The CDR3 coding sequence is TGTGCCAGCGGGAGACTAGCGGTGCCCAACGAGCAGTACTTC. Translated: CASGRLAVPNEQYF. The complete variable domain, with remaining parts taken from reference TRBV28 and TRBJ2-7, reads DVKVTQSSRYLVKRTGEKVFLECVQDMDHENMFWYRQDPGLGLRLIYFSYDVKMKEKGDIPEGYSVSREKKERFSLILESASTNQTSMYLCASGRLAVPNEQYFGPGTRLTVT.

V gene TRBV3-1 (or the pseudogene TRBV3-2) combines with J gene TRBJ1-1, with D possibly matching TRBD1 (6 bases). The V gene lost 3 bases and the J gene lost 4 bases, with 15 bases spanning the gap. CDR1 is LGHDT, CDR2 YNNKEL, per germline (reference sequence). CDR3 length: 15 residues. For the CDR3, the DNA is TGTGCCAGCAGCCATACCGACAGGATCGGCACTGAAGCTTTCTTT. Translating gives CASSHTDRIGTEAFF.

This chain uses TRBV6-5 with TRBJ2-7; TRBD2 might be the D (5 bases). Trimming removed 6 bases from V and 3 bases from J, with 15 bases in between. Germline CDR1 is MNHEY and CDR2 is SVGAGI. The CDR3 totals 14 residues. DNA for the CDR3: TGTGCCAGCAGCCCAGCGGCTCTCTTCTACGAGCAGTACTTC. It codes for CASSPAALFYEQYF.

V and J are TRBV9 and TRBJ2-1; D perhaps matches TRBD2 (6 bases). V lost 0 bases and J lost 1, with 8 bases in between. Germline CDR1 is SGDLS and CDR2 is YYNGEE. This CDR3 is built from 15 residues. For the CDR3, the DNA is TGTGCCAGCAGCGTAGGGAGGGCGTCCTACAATGAGCAGTTCTTC. Its translation is CASSVGRASYNEQFF.

This clone was observed a few times. The rearrangement joins TRBV9 to TRBJ2-1, with D possibly matching TRBD2 (6 bases). V lost 0 bases to trimming and J lost 5 bases, with 15 bases between them. This CDR3 is 16 amino acids long. Germline assignment: CDR1 SGDLS and CDR2 YYNGEE. Here the CDR3 DNA reads TGTGCCAGCAGCGTAGGAACTAGCAGAGGCAACAATGAGCAGTTCTTC. This sequence encodes CASSVGTSRGNNEQFF.

CDR3 nucleotide sequence: TGTGCCTGGAGTGTACAAATCGCGGGGGCCACTCATACGCAGTATTTT. Residues: CAWSVQIAGATHTQYF. The chain recombines TRBV30 with TRBJ2-3; D might be TRBD2 (7 bases). V shed 0 bases and J shed 7 bases, with 20 bases lying between them. CDR3 length: 16 amino acids. Germline CDR1 reads GTSNPN; CDR2 reads SVGIG (reference sequence).

The genes are TRBV7-9 and TRBJ1-5; 8 bases are shared with TRBD1. The V and J ends lost 1 base and 4 bases, in that order; junction bases with no gene match: 9. CDR3 length: 17 amino acids. CDR1 is SEHNR, CDR2 FQNEAQ, per germline (reference sequence). The CDR3 region has the DNA TGTGCCAGCAGCTTAGGGACAGGGCAGGGAAGTAATCAGCCCCAGCATTTT. Residues: CASSLGTGQGSNQPQHF.